This T cell receptor beta chain originates from a study of cytomegalovirus exposure and HLA in healthy donors. Study findings and constraints: According to an earlier analysis, most TCR beta V segments yielded productive rearrangements about 90% or about 30% of the time. A later analysis revealed that TCR association rates differed between HLA loci, peaking at DRB1 and bottoming out at HLA-C.

Primers included in the PCR were 60 Vbeta and 13 Jbeta primers. This table comes from immunoSEQ multiplex PCR, and its TCRdb copy is limited to in-frame clones, with some not included. The sample carries approximately 50,000 clones, roughly 53% recorded once. A word on this clone: Its specificity is unknown.

The germline V gene encodes CDR1 SQVTM and CDR2 ANQGSEA. V was clipped by 7 bases and J by 5 bases; unmatched bases: 11. The CDR3 is 14 residues long. This sequence originates from a human donor in good health. Sequenced: PBMCs. V is TRBV29-1 and J is TRBJ2-7, with 10 bases aligning to TRBD1. The CDR3 sequence: CSARRGTGVDEQYF. The CDR3, as DNA: TGCAGCGCCCGGCGGGGGACAGGGGTCGACGAGCAGTACTTC.